Shown below are 5 T cell receptor beta chains from a single sample sequenced in a study of blood T cell repertoires in COVID-19. The repertoire was sequenced with immunoSEQ multiplex PCR; TCRdb's copy has only in-frame clones and lacks some. This table has under 450,000 clones, 81% appearing once. Sequencing was carried out using peripheral blood. These TCRs come from a human donor with acute or convalescent COVID-19. The donor label of this sample is uncertain.

V and J are TRBV19 and TRBJ1-5; TRBD1 aligns across 8 bases. J was trimmed by 2 bases and V by 5 bases; bases with no gene match: 5. Germline CDR1 and CDR2: LNHDA and SQIVND (reference sequence). The CDR3 has 15 residues. The CDR3: CASSPGTGGNQPQHF. The CDR3 nucleotides are TGTGCCAGTAGTCCCGGGACAGGTGGCAATCAGCCCCAGCATTTT.

The chain uses TRBV20-1 and TRBJ1-3; 8 nucleotides agree with TRBD1. With 3 bases clipped from V and 0 bases from J, the junction kept 4 bases outside the gene matches. CDR3 length: 15 residues. CDR1 and CDR2 (germline): DFQATT, SNEGSKA (reference sequence). CDR3 sequence (DNA): TGCAGTGCTAGTGGACAGGGAGTCTCTGGAAACACCATATATTTT. Its protein is CSASGQGVSGNTIYF.

The chain couples TRBV6-5 to TRBJ1-1, with TRBD1 as a possible D gene (6 bases). CDR3 length: 12 residues. Germline lookup yields CDR1 MNHEY and CDR2 SVGAGI. V was pared by 6 bases and J by 10 bases, with 15 bases between. DNA for the CDR3: TGTGCCAGCAGCAGGGGCGGCGGAAGAGCTTTCTTT. Protein: CASSRGGGRAFF.

This clone was detected a few times. The chain is built from TRBV10-3 and TRBJ1-5, with a weak D call TRBD1 (6 bases). The CDR3 spans 15 residues. Germline values: CDR1 ENHRY, CDR2 SYGVKD. V lost 2 bases to trimming and J lost 2 bases, with 10 bases between them. DNA for the CDR3: TGTGCCATCAGTGAGACAGGGATGGGCAATCAGCCCCAGCATTTT. This gives the protein CAISETGMGNQPQHF.

The chain recombines TRBV12-3 or TRBV12-4 with TRBJ1-2; D perhaps matches TRBD1 (5 bases). V was cut by 4 bases and J by 7 bases, with 10 bases left in between. This CDR3 has 12 residues. This chain's CDR3 is CASSSAGLGYTF. As DNA, the CDR3 is TGTGCCAGCAGTTCCGCAGGGCTTGGCTACACCTTC.